These 11 T cell receptor beta chains share one sample of origin, sequenced in a study of T cell repertoires in cytomegalovirus infection. No antigens are known for them. One entry per CDR3 protein, called by TCRdb with MiXCR from the reads. This sample carries about 220,000 distinct CDR3 sequences, about 40% of them seen once, and the ten largest clones take 55% to 70%. This specimen consisted of CD8+ T cells from cultured PBMCs, obtained from culture after CMV antigen stimulation. The receptors stem from a human donor in good health (CMV status not recorded). Some clones in this sample may be carry-over from other donors' samples.

This clonotype was recorded at least ten times. The chain couples TRBV7-2 to TRBJ2-7, with no clear D. Trimming stripped 5 bases from V and 1 base from J, with 15 bases between. The V gene's germline CDR1 is SGHTA and CDR2 FQGNSA. The CDR3 sequence is 15 residues long. The DNA for the CDR3 is TGTGCCAGCAGCCCGACGTCGTCTCATTCCTACGAGCAGTACTTC. As protein: CASSPTSSHSYEQYF.

This clonotype was seen more than once but under ten times. DNA for the CDR3: TGTGCCAGCAGTTTAGCGACAGGGTGGGTAAATGAGCAGTTCTTC. It is translated as CASSLATGWVNEQFF. The chain employs TRBV27 and TRBJ2-1; 7 bases fit TRBD1. The V segment lost 2 bases and the J segment 7 bases; nucleotides outside the gene matches: 8. Looked up from germline, CDR1 is MNHEY and CDR2 is SMNVEV (reference sequence). CDR3 length: 15 amino acids.

The chain employs TRBV15 and TRBJ2-1, with D maybe TRBD2 (6 bases). V was shortened by 2 bases and J by 1 base, with 15 bases between the two germline ends. CDR1 is LNHNV, CDR2 YYDKDF, per germline (reference sequence). The CDR3 covers 17 residues. CDR3 coding DNA: TGTGCCACCAGCAGACGGGTCATGGGAGGTTCCTACAATGAGCAGTTCTTC. It specifies CATSRRVMGGSYNEQFF.

V and J are TRBV28 and TRBJ2-5; 8 bases line up with TRBD1. Trimming cost V 5 bases and J 3 bases; bases outside gene matches: 11. The CDR3 length is 16 residues. In germline, CDR1 is MDHEN, CDR2 SYDVKM. The chain's CDR3 is CASSRIKGQVEETQYF. The CDR3 DNA is TGTGCCAGCAGTCGAATAAAGGGACAGGTTGAAGAGACCCAGTACTTC.

The rearrangement links TRBV7-9 to TRBJ2-1, with 7 bases lining up with TRBD2. Germline assignment: CDR1 SEHNR and CDR2 FQNEAQ (reference sequence). The V segment lost 6 bases and the J segment 3 bases; nucleotides outside the gene matches: 8. This CDR3 has 15 residues. The CDR3 nucleotides are TGTGCCAGCAGTGCTCTAAGCGGGATCTACAATGAGCAGTTCTTC. It encodes CASSALSGIYNEQFF. The full variable domain, its missing parts supplied by reference TRBV7-9 and TRBJ2-1, is DTGVSQNPRHKITKRGQNVTFRCDPISEHNRLYWYRQTLGQGPEFLTYFQNEAQLEKSRLLSDRFSAERPKGSFSTLEIQRTEQGDSAMYLCASSALSGIYNEQFFGPGTRLTVL.

The chain links TRBV5-5 to TRBJ2-2, with D unresolved. Between the trimmed V and J ends, which lost 0 bases and 4 bases, there was a span of 7 bases. Germline V CDR1 and CDR2: SGHKS, YYEKEE (reference sequence). The CDR3 sequence is 14 residues long. The chain's CDR3 is CASSLVKFTGELFF. In DNA, the CDR3 is TGTGCCAGCAGCTTGGTCAAGTTCACCGGGGAGCTGTTTTTT.

This clonotype was seen a handful of times. CDR3 in amino acids: CALIGDNSYEQYF. The CDR3 DNA reads as TGTGCCCTAATCGGGGACAACTCCTACGAGCAGTACTTC. V is TRBV7-9 and J is TRBJ2-7, with D possibly TRBD1 on 6 matching bases. CDR3 length equals 13 residues. Germline V gene sequence: CDR1 SEHNR, CDR2 FQNEAQ (reference sequence). Trimming removed 11 bases at V and 0 bases at J, with 14 bases between.

This clonotype showed up many times. The rearrangement uses TRBV7-3 and TRBJ2-3; 10 nucleotides match TRBD2. The trim removed 1 base at V and 7 bases at J, leaving 11 bases unmatched. The germline CDR1 and CDR2 sequences are SGHTA and FQGTGA. The CDR3 has 17 amino acids. Here the CDR3 DNA reads TGTGCCAGCAGCTTAAATGGGGGGAGTAGCGGGAGGAATACGCAGTATTTT. Protein sequence: CASSLNGGSSGRNTQYF.

The chain couples TRBV11-2 to TRBJ1-3; D call uncertain. CDR1 and CDR2 from the germline V gene are SGHAT and FQNNGV. The CDR3 contains 14 residues. V was pared by 1 base and J by 4 bases, with 8 bases between. The CDR3 here is CASSLAGAGNTIYF. Written as DNA, the CDR3 is TGTGCCAGCAGCTTAGCGGGTGCCGGAAACACCATATATTTT.

The gene calls are TRBV7-6 and TRBJ1-1; 7 nucleotides match TRBD1. Germline CDR1 SGHVS, CDR2 FNYEAQ. The CDR3 length is 17 residues. V dropped 0 bases and J dropped 1; count of bases not matched to a gene: 8. The CDR3, as DNA: TGTGCCAGCAGCTTAGCACTGCGACAGGGTCAGAACACTGAAGCTTTCTTT. It translates to CASSLALRQGQNTEAFF.

J is TRBJ2-3 and V is TRBV7-3; perhaps TRBD2 as D (6 bases). The CDR3 spans 13 residues. Per germline, CDR1 SGHTA and CDR2 FQGTGA. V dropped 5 bases and J dropped 4 bases, with 10 bases sitting between them. The CDR3 here is CASSLTSPDTQYF. CDR3 DNA sequence: TGTGCCAGCAGCCTTACTAGCCCAGATACGCAGTATTTT. Combining the CDR3 with reference TRBV7-3 and TRBJ2-3 gives the whole variable domain GAGVSQTPSNKVTEKGKYVELRCDPISGHTALYWYRQSLGQGPEFLIYFQGTGAADDSGLPNDRFFAVRPEGSVSTLKIQRTERGDSAVYLCASSLTSPDTQYFGPGTRLTVL.